This TCR beta chain was retrieved from a study of cytomegalovirus exposure and HLA in healthy donors (TCRdb year 2017). With regard to the full study: According to a later analysis, the roughly 120 validation repertoires were produced on the same platform as the approximately 620 repertoires of the first cohort. To predict cytomegalovirus infection status, the study brought together high-throughput TCR immunosequencing, statistical association of individual TCRs with disease status, and machine learning. Besides the first cohort of under 700 subjects, a separate validation cohort made up of 120 different subjects was used. The study aimed to test whether signatures of past pathogen exposure could be identified by cataloging public T cell receptors.

The library was generated by the immunoSEQ multiplex PCR assay. In the paper's pipeline: A statistical classification framework was developed to diagnose cytomegalovirus status using the catalog of TCR beta chain sequences. Not all clones reach the TCRdb copy of this immuneACCESS table, which keeps in-frame sequences only. Checked studies attribute under half of the gap to unresolved V genes and leave the rest unexplained. V, J and clone size reflect that table, while D and trimming were determined from the DNA. The sample yields roughly 140,000 clones; less than 90% were counted once. The leading ten clones occupy 2.5% to 4% of the sample. The germline V gene encodes CDR1 LGHNA and CDR2 YSLEER. V trim: 1 base; J trim: 8 bases; unmatched bases: 7. The CDR3 covers 15 residues, taking in both the cysteine and the phenylalanine. Only the CDR3 portion is preserved as DNA: 45 bases, with reading frame beginning at the first base.

Broader findings and caveats from the paper: Three of the identified cytomegalovirus-associated TCR beta chains were confirmed in vitro to be specific for cytomegalovirus antigens. A later analysis had no HLA typing for the validation cohort, so co-occurrence there was scored across all 110 or so repertoires. In both the original and validation cohorts, the classifier was reported to diagnose cytomegalovirus status with high specificity and sensitivity. Most TCR sequences were observed very rarely across donors, whereas some public TCRs were present in many individuals. In the study, around 150 TCR beta chains were listed as associated with cytomegalovirus. The authors suggested that the approach could potentially be extended to other disease states and immunological phenotypes. In a later analysis, TCRs clustered in the first cohort were found to also tend to co-occur in the 130 or so validation repertoires, with about 93% of cluster scores above 0.

The sample holds a few counts of this clone. Its antigen remains undetermined. Base qualities were left out, and no much larger clone turns up one base away. The donors belonged to the validation cohort of roughly 120 subjects, which was separate from the roughly 680-subject first cohort. The receptor comes from a woman between 18 and 30 years old in good health and CMV-seropositive. Sequencing used PBMCs. This receptor chain uses TRBV4-3 and TRBJ2-1; TRBD2 aligns with 8 central bases. This receptor has the CDR3 CASSQVWSGSDEQFF. In nucleotide form, the sequence is TGCGCCAGCAGCCAAGTTTGGAGCGGGAGCGATGAGCAGTTCTTC.